What follows are 28 T cell receptor beta chains derived from one specimen sequenced in a study of spatial heterogeneity in lung cancer. Study-level findings and limits: Intratumoral expanded alpha and beta TCR counts were found to track tumor mutation counts.

Time point noted: sample taken at primary tumor resection. No antigen has been identified for these receptors. TCRdb reprocessed the 5' RACE reads with MiXCR, giving one entry per CDR3 protein. Here the sample spans 2,500 to 3,000 distinct CDR3 sequences, about 49% being singletons. The material sequenced was lung tumor tissue, taken at surgery. The receptors stem from a male donor with early-stage non-small cell lung cancer.

In this sample, this clonotype turned up many times. The library was built for alpha chains, so this beta chain is an off-target read and its size means little. The chain carries TRBV6-2 or TRBV6-3 and TRBJ2-7; 15 positions agree with TRBD2. J gave up 2 bases and V 5 bases, and 7 bases lay outside the gene matches. CDR1 and CDR2 (germline): MNHEY, SVGEGT. The CDR3 has 17 residues. As DNA, the CDR3 is TGTGCCAGCAGTACCGGGACTAGCGGGAGGCCCCCCTACGAGCAGTACTTC. It specifies CASSTGTSGRPPYEQYF.

Worth noting for this clonotype: This beta chain turned up in a library designed for alpha chains; as an off-target read, its abundance says little. This chain joins TRBV28 and TRBJ2-7; D is perhaps TRBD1 (6 bases). The CDR3 length is 12 residues. V lost 8 bases, J lost 3 bases, and 11 bases lay in between. Germline V gene data show CDR1 as MDHEN and CDR2 as SYDVKM. The CDR3 protein is CASSVGGYEQYF. The DNA for the CDR3 is TGTGCCAGCTCCGTAGGGGGCTACGAGCAGTACTTC.

Details on this clonotype: This beta chain represents an off-target read in a library built for alpha chains; its size is of limited meaning. The chain couples TRBV4-1 to TRBJ2-7; D tentatively reads TRBD1 or TRBD2 (5 bases each). The CDR3 covers 16 residues. Trimming removed 4 bases from V and 5 bases from J, with 21 bases in between. The germline V gene encodes CDR1 MGHRA and CDR2 YSYEKL. As DNA, the CDR3 is TGCGCCAGCAGCCTCCTGCTAACTCCGGGACCAGACGAGCAGTACTTC. This translates into CASSLLLTPGPDEQYF.

Concerning this clonotype: Since it is a stray read in a library aimed at alpha chains, this beta chain has a size that is not meaningful. This chain connects TRBV7-8 to TRBJ1-1; D is uncertain. Trimming shortened V by 5 bases and J by 0 bases, and 10 bases separated the two germline ends. Germline V CDR1 and CDR2: SGHVS, FQNEAQ. The CDR3 has 14 residues. As DNA, the CDR3 is TGTGCCAGCAGCCAATCCACGGTGAACACTGAAGCTTTCTTT. Its translation is CASSQSTVNTEAFF.

This clonotype has just a few counts. As an off-target read in a library built for alpha chains, this beta chain has a frequency of little significance. V usage is TRBV5-1 and J usage is TRBJ1-4; D remains ambiguous. Per germline, CDR1 SGHRS and CDR2 YFSETQ. V gave up 0 bases and J gave up 4 bases, with 4 bases separating them. The CDR3 consists of 13 residues. The CDR3 region is CASSLDGNEKLFF. The DNA for the CDR3 is TGCGCCAGCAGCTTGGACGGTAATGAAAAACTGTTTTTT. Full variable domain (rest looked up from reference TRBV5-1 and TRBJ1-4): KAGVTQTPRYLIKTRGQQVTLSCSPISGHRSVSWYQQTPGQGLQFLFEYFSETQRNKGNFPGRFSGRQFSNSRSEMNVSTLELGDSALYLCASSLDGNEKLFFGSGTQLSVL.

Remarks on this clonotype: In a library made to pick up alpha chains, this beta chain is a stray read with a size that means little. This chain joins TRBV4-3 and TRBJ2-3, with D perhaps TRBD2 (5 bases). From germline, CDR1 is LGHNA and CDR2 YSLEER. The CDR3 covers 15 residues. V was pared by 0 bases and J by 2 bases, with 9 bases between. CDR3 loop: CASSQEWRNTDTQYF. The CDR3 nucleotides read TGCGCCAGCAGCCAAGAGTGGAGGAACACAGATACGCAGTATTTT.

As to this clonotype: One end of the junction varies from germline; a read error may be responsible. Within a library made for alpha chains, this beta chain is off target, and its count is uninformative. The chain joins TRBV10-3 to TRBJ2-3, with 11 bases fitting TRBD2. Germline assignment: CDR1 ENHRY and CDR2 SYGVKD. The CDR3 spans 12 residues. CDR3 sequence: CAITDPGLAVFF. The DNA of the CDR3 is TGTGCCATCACTGATCCGGGACTAGCGGTATTTTTT.

Worth noting for this clonotype: A library made for alpha chains picked up this beta chain off target, so its size means little. The chain uses TRBV5-1 and TRBJ2-3; 9 bases are a match to TRBD2. CDR3 length: 15 amino acids. Germline CDR1 reads SGHRS; CDR2 reads YFSETQ. Trimming cost V 1 base and J 4 bases; bases outside gene matches: 4. Written as DNA, the CDR3 is TGCGCCAGCAGCTTGCGGGCGGGAGGGCCAGATACGCAGTATTTT. Encoded protein: CASSLRAGGPDTQYF.

About this clonotype itself: This beta chain came through as a stray read in a library set up for alpha chains, and its size says little. V and J are TRBV7-9 and TRBJ1-1; D call uncertain. Germline-derived CDR1 and CDR2 are SEHNR and FQNEAQ (reference sequence). The CDR3 is 12 residues long. V was clipped by 3 bases and J by 0 bases, with 2 bases between them. CDR3 coding DNA: TGTGCCAGCAGCTTCTTGAACACTGAAGCTTTCTTT. Its translation: CASSFLNTEAFF.

This clonotype was observed a few times. The library was built for alpha chains, so this beta chain is an off-target read and its size means little. The chain carries TRBV27 and TRBJ1-6; D is possibly TRBD1 (5 bases). Germline CDR1 MNHEY, CDR2 SMNVEV (reference sequence). The CDR3 runs to 14 residues. V shed 4 bases and J shed 10 bases, with 14 bases lying between them. DNA of the CDR3: TGTGCCAGCAGTTCCCAGGGAATGGCCTCACCCCTCCACTTT. Its translation: CASSSQGMASPLHF.

This clonotype was observed a handful of times. This beta chain is an off-target read within a library intended for alpha chains, so its frequency means little. The chain has TRBV20-1 and TRBJ1-2; 7 nucleotides match TRBD1. The CDR3 is made up of 14 amino acids. Per the germline V gene, CDR1 is DFQATT and CDR2 is SNEGSKA (reference sequence). The junction had 10 bases not matched to a gene; V was cut back by 6 bases and J by 3 bases. The CDR3 sequence: CSARAPQGDYGYTF. The CDR3 region has the DNA TGCAGTGCCCGAGCCCCTCAGGGGGACTATGGCTACACCTTC.

Regarding this clonotype: This beta chain slipped into a library made for alpha chains as a stray read, so its size is not meaningful. The chain recombines TRBV29-1 with TRBJ2-2; the match to TRBD1 covers 11 bases. CDR3 length: 14 amino acids. Germline CDR1 SQVTM, CDR2 ANQGSEA. V lost 4 bases and J lost 4; bases outside the gene matches: 2. The DNA of the CDR3 is TGCAGCGTTGGGACAGGGGGCCGCACCGGGGAGCTGTTTTTT. It specifies CSVGTGGRTGELFF.

About this clonotype: Because this beta chain is a stray read in a library intended to capture alpha chains, its abundance should not be given much weight. The gene calls are TRBV20-1 and TRBJ1-1; the D is unclear. Trimming took off 3 bases at V and 4 bases at J, with 12 bases between the two ends. The CDR3 consists of 13 residues. CDR1 is DFQATT and CDR2 is SNEGSKA in the germline V gene (reference sequence). CDR3 coding DNA: TGCAGTGCTAGTCGGGGTATGGCCACTGAAGCTTTCTTT. Protein product: CSASRGMATEAFF.

This clonotype showed up just a few times. This beta chain is off target for a library built for alpha chains, so its abundance means little. This chain uses TRBV28 with TRBJ2-3, with D perhaps TRBD1 or TRBD2 (5 bases each). V was trimmed by 1 base and J by 0 bases, leaving 20 bases between them. Germline CDR1 reads MDHEN; CDR2 reads SYDVKM. The CDR3 spans 19 residues. The CDR3 here is CASSLYVGEGWSSTDTQYF. Here the CDR3 DNA reads TGTGCCAGCAGTTTATACGTGGGAGAGGGGTGGTCAAGCACAGATACGCAGTATTTT.

This clonotype was recorded a few times. This beta chain turned up in a library designed for alpha chains; as an off-target read, its abundance says little. The chain combines TRBV6-6 with TRBJ2-4, with 8 bases lining up with TRBD1. The trim removed 4 bases at V and 4 bases at J, leaving 12 bases unmatched. Looked up from germline, CDR1 is MNHNY and CDR2 is SVGAGI (reference sequence). The length of the CDR3 is 17 residues. The CDR3: CASSSISGTGRKNIQYF. In nucleotides, the CDR3 is TGTGCCAGCAGTTCAATTTCCGGGACAGGACGGAAAAACATTCAGTACTTC.

On this clonotype itself: Because the library targeted alpha chains, this beta chain is an off-target read whose size means little. The chain combines TRBV6-2 or TRBV6-3 with TRBJ2-1, with no clear D. Germline V gives CDR1 MNHEY, CDR2 SVGEGT. V lost 8 bases, J lost 6 bases, and 17 bases lay in between. The CDR3 has 14 amino acids. The CDR3 spells CASSISPEPNEQFF. CDR3 nucleotides: TGTGCCAGCTCAATATCGCCCGAGCCCAATGAGCAGTTCTTC.

In this sample, this clonotype is medium-sized. As an off-target read in a library built for alpha chains, this beta chain has a frequency of little significance. The chain joins TRBV7-2 to TRBJ1-5, with a tentative D call TRBD1 (5 bases). Germline loops: CDR1 SGHTA, CDR2 FQGNSA. The V end lost 5 bases, the J end lost 4 bases, and 15 bases lay between the germline ends. This CDR3 contains 15 residues. The CDR3 spells CASSSFGTSNQPQHF. Here the CDR3 DNA reads TGTGCCAGCAGCAGTTTCGGGACGTCGAATCAGCCCCAGCATTTT.

In the case of this clonotype: Little can be read into the size of this beta chain, an off-target read in a library designed for alpha chains. V gene TRBV4-2 combines with J gene TRBJ2-1; 10 nucleotides line up with TRBD2. CDR3 length: 16 residues. Germline V gene data show CDR1 as LGHNA and CDR2 as YNFKEQ. The V gene end was trimmed by 3 bases and the J gene end by 1 base; junction bases not matched to a gene: 3. The CDR3 is CASSHGTSASYNEQFF. The CDR3 nucleotides read TGTGCCAGCAGCCACGGGACTAGCGCTTCCTACAATGAGCAGTTCTTC.

With regard to this clonotype: The size of this beta chain means little, since it is a stray read in a library made for alpha chains. CDR3: CASGTVSSYEQYF. CDR3 DNA: TGTGCCAGCGGGACAGTCAGCTCCTACGAGCAGTACTTC. V is TRBV2 and J is TRBJ2-7, with TRBD1 matching over 7 bases. This CDR3 spans 13 amino acids. The junction had 4 bases not matched to a gene; V was cut back by 8 bases and J by 0 bases. Per germline, CDR1 SNHLY and CDR2 FYNNEI.

This clonotype was detected only once. This beta chain is off target for a library built for alpha chains, so its abundance means little. V usage is TRBV10-2 and J usage is TRBJ2-3; D ambiguous. V was trimmed by 6 bases and J by 2 bases, leaving 3 bases between them. CDR1 and CDR2 from the germline V gene are WSHSY and SAAADI. This CDR3 has 11 residues. This CDR3 reads CASSPTDTQYF. DNA of the CDR3: TGCGCCAGCAGCCCCACAGATACGCAGTATTTT.

This clonotype was seen more than once but under ten times. Since it is a stray read in a library aimed at alpha chains, this beta chain has a size that is not meaningful. The rearrangement uses TRBV11-1 and TRBJ1-2, with D possibly being TRBD1 (5 bases). CDR1 and CDR2 from the germline V gene are SGHAT and FQDESV (reference sequence). The V end was cut by 2 bases, the J end by 1 base, with 8 bases between. This CDR3 region has 14 residues. The CDR3 loop reads CASSLPGGNYGYTF. CDR3 DNA sequence: TGTGCCAGCAGCTTACCCGGGGGTAACTATGGCTACACCTTC.

By share of the sample, this clonotype is hyperexpanded. This beta chain is a stray sequence in a library constructed for alpha chains; its clone size is not meaningful. CDR3 sequence reads: CASSLFRSGADPDYEQYF. DNA for the CDR3: TGTGCCAGCAGTTTATTTCGGTCTGGGGCCGACCCCGACTACGAGCAGTACTTC. The J gene is TRBJ2-7, the V gene TRBV28; perhaps TRBD1 as D (5 bases). The CDR3 contains 18 residues. Between the trimmed V and J ends, which lost 1 base and 3 bases, there was a span of 22 bases. CDR1 MDHEN and CDR2 SYDVKM come from the germline V gene.

In regard to this clonotype: Found in a library prepared for alpha chains, this beta chain is an off-target read, and its abundance has little meaning. This CDR3 reads CASSKLAGTSTDTQYF. The CDR3 region has the DNA TGTGCCAGCAGCAAACTAGCGGGGACTAGCACAGATACGCAGTATTTT. The rearrangement links TRBV7-2 to TRBJ2-3; 10 nucleotides line up with TRBD2. The V gene end was trimmed by 5 bases and the J gene end by 0 bases; junction bases not matched to a gene: 5. CDR1 is SGHTA and CDR2 is FQGNSA in the germline V gene. This CDR3 region has 16 residues.

This clonotype came up many times. A library made for alpha chains picked up this beta chain off target, so its size means little. V is TRBV7-2 and J is TRBJ2-4; D is possibly TRBD1 or TRBD2 (5 bases each). The CDR3 has 13 amino acids. V was shortened by 6 bases and J by 7 bases, with 13 bases between the two germline ends. From germline, CDR1 is SGHTA and CDR2 FQGNSA. The CDR3 sequence is CASRPTGGNIQYF. The CDR3 nucleotides are TGTGCCAGCAGACCTACAGGAGGCAACATTCAGTACTTC.

Judged by abundance, this clonotype is medium-sized (0.01 to 0.1%). This beta chain is an off-target read within a library intended for alpha chains, so its frequency means little. The rearrangement uses TRBV5-1 and TRBJ2-7, with TRBD1 matching 7 bases. The CDR3 totals 15 residues. Losses at the gene ends were 0 bases for V and 6 bases for J; bases not matched to a gene: 9. Germline V CDR1 and CDR2: SGHRS, YFSETQ. DNA for the CDR3: TGCGCCAGCAGCTTGGTAGGGACAGCTCTTTCCGAGCAGTACTTC. Its translation: CASSLVGTALSEQYF. The full variable domain, in which reference TRBV5-1 and TRBJ2-7 provide the parts outside the CDR3, is KAGVTQTPRYLIKTRGQQVTLSCSPISGHRSVSWYQQTPGQGLQFLFEYFSETQRNKGNFPGRFSGRQFSNSRSEMNVSTLELGDSALYLCASSLVGTALSEQYFGPGTRLTVT.

Only one count was recorded for this clonotype. This beta chain slipped into a library made for alpha chains as a stray read, so its size is not meaningful. The chain combines TRBV7-7 with TRBJ1-1; D uncertain. Germline CDR1 SSHAT, CDR2 FNYEAQ (reference sequence). The CDR3 covers 13 residues. The germline V and J ends were trimmed by 3 bases and 1 base, with 6 bases remaining between them. The CDR3, as DNA: TGTGCCAGCAGCTTTAGCCCGAACACTGAAGCTTTCTTT. Its protein is CASSFSPNTEAFF.

The sample holds a few counts of this clonotype. This beta chain lies outside the target of a library built for alpha chains; its clone size means little. This chain connects TRBV6-6 to TRBJ1-2; D is possibly TRBD1 (5 bases). Trimming removed 6 bases at V and 5 bases at J, with 16 bases between. The germline V gene encodes CDR1 MNHNY and CDR2 SVGAGI (reference sequence). CDR3 length: 14 residues. CDR3 DNA sequence: TGTGCCAGCAGAGGGGACGCAAGTCTTTATGGCTACACCTTC. Its protein is CASRGDASLYGYTF.

About this clonotype: Within a library made for alpha chains, this beta chain is off target, and its count is uninformative. The gene calls are TRBV29-1 and TRBJ1-5; a weak D match, TRBD1 (6 bases). The V gene lost 4 bases and the J gene lost 3 bases, with 10 bases spanning the gap. Germline CDR1 reads SQVTM; CDR2 reads ANQGSEA. There are 13 residues in the CDR3. CDR3: CSVGTVLNQPQHF. CDR3 nucleotide sequence: TGCAGCGTTGGGACAGTACTCAATCAGCCCCAGCATTTT.